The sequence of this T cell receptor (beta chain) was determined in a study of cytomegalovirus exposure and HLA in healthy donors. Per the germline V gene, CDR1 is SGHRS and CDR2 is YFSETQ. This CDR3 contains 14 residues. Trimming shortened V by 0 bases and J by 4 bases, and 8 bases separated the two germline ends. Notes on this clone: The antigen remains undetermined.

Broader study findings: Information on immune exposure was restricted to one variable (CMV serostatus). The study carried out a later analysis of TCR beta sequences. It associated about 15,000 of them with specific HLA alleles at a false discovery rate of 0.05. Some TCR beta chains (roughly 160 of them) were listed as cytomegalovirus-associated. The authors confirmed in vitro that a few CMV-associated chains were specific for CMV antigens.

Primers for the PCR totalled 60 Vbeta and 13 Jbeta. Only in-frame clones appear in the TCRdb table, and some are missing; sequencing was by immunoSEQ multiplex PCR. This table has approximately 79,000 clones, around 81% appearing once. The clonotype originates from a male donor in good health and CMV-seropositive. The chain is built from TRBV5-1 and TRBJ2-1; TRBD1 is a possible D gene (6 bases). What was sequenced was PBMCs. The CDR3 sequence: CASSLAGTYNEQFF. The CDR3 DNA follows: TGCGCCAGCAGCTTGGCTGGGACATACAATGAGCAGTTCTTC. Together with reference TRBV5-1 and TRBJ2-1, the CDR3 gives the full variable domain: KAGVTQTPRYLIKTRGQQVTLSCSPISGHRSVSWYQQTPGQGLQFLFEYFSETQRNKGNFPGRFSGRQFSNSRSEMNVSTLELGDSALYLCASSLAGTYNEQFFGPGTRLTVL.